This T cell receptor (beta chain) stems from a study of blood T cells in healthy people across ages. With a J-beta primer mix and a sample-barcoded 5' primer, a second PCR ran about 6 to 11 cycles. TCRdb passed the 5' RACE reads through MiXCR, listing each CDR3 protein once. The sample lists about 1.8 million distinct CDR3 sequences, just under 50% seen once, with over 2% in the top ten. This clonotype was counted a few times. Trimming took off 0 bases at V and 0 bases at J, with 6 bases between the two ends. The CDR3 extends over 15 amino acids. CDR1 LNHNV and CDR2 YYDKDF come from the germline V gene (reference sequence).

The chain couples TRBV15 to TRBJ2-1; D remains unclear. The sequence came from a woman aged 35 to 49 in good health. Sequencing was done on a sample of blood. CDR3 loop: CATSRDAASYNEQFF. The CDR3 nucleotides are TGTGCCACCAGCAGAGATGCGGCCTCCTACAATGAGCAGTTCTTC.